Described below is a single TCR beta chain sequence and its context. This clone's antigen is unknown. No qualities accompany the bases; no much larger clone lies one base away. V is pared back by 1 base and J by 2 bases, with 6 bases lying between the germline termini. Reading from cysteine to phenylalanine, the CDR3 counts 13 amino acids. Only the CDR3 DNA stays, 39 bases, in frame from base 1. CDR1 MGHRA and CDR2 YSYEKL are derived from the germline V gene. In light of the paper, this sample's time point label describes: baseline pretreatment blood. Explained via the paper, the treatment or condition label denotes: 15 Gy SBRT to primary tumor, nephrectomy 4 weeks later. To follow tumor-enriched clonotypes, peripheral blood was collected serially from radiation-treated patients at baseline and again at 2 weeks and 4 weeks after SBRT. Renal cell carcinoma with clear cell pathology was present in all patients. The QIAamp DNA Blood Mini Kit (Qiagen) was used to prepare genomic DNA for TCR sequencing. The analyses included just those samples that passed every quality control check.

These data are taken from a study of radiation and T cells in renal cell carcinoma (dated by TCRdb to 2020 to 2022). About the full investigation: Samples were obtained from a clinical trial, in which 15 Gy stereotactic body radiation therapy was delivered to primary renal cell carcinomas and nephrectomy was performed 4 weeks later. In total, roughly 53 samples underwent TCR beta sequencing: about 25 tumors plus 27 peripheral blood samples. Across all 50 or so samples, 4,016,671 unique CDR3 nucleotide sequences encoding over 2.5 million unique CDR3 amino acid sequences were identified. Study-level results and caveats: No pretreatment tumor biopsies were available, so the baseline intratumoral presence of clonotypes could not be determined. Tracking of blood repertoire dynamics stopped at less than 5 weeks after treatment, with no follow-up past that point. Top tumor clonotypes rose in blood from baseline to 2 weeks post-radiation, then contracted by 4 weeks, suggesting transient expansion of tumor-resident clones. Because the trial had a single-armed design, the trial could not examine how radiation dose or scheduling affected the TCR repertoire.

Following the manufacturer's recommendations, the immunoSEQ kit was used to generate TCR beta libraries from genomic DNA. To prepare the libraries, a first multiplex PCR with proprietary primers was run, followed by a second PCR that added unique barcodes, and a bead cleanup was done after each round. Each sample batch included a kit-provided positive control reaction and a negative control reaction. The final libraries were assessed on an Agilent 4200 TapeStation D1000 ScreenTape, pooled by volume, and quantified by qPCR. An Illumina NextSeq500 fitted with a MidOutput 150-cycle cartridge performed the sequencing, running 156 Read1 cycles and 15 Index1 cycles with the kit's custom primers. The pooled library was loaded at 0.8 to 1 pM with a 20% PhiX control spike-in. The original methods were these. Vendor-processed data were analyzed in R, and a clonotype was defined as all T cells sharing the same CDR3 nucleotide sequence. For clone abundance analyses, frequencies were normalized to the 10,000 most abundant clones in each sample. Public T cell clones, which averaged fewer than five per sample, were excluded before analysis. A difference in abundance of at least 32-fold between compartments was used to define tumor-enriched and baseline blood-enriched clonotypes. Clonotypes expanded or contracted between blood time points were identified with a beta-binomial differential abundance model. Tumor-blood repertoire similarity was measured with the Baroni-Urbani and Buser coefficient, and groups were compared using two-tailed Wilcoxon tests in R. TCRdb carries this immuneACCESS record with in-frame sequences only. Its versions omit some clonotypes, under half of them owing to an unresolved V gene in the studies checked, with the rest unexplained. D and trimming were read from the DNA, whereas the V and J calls and clone size are those reported in that table. This sample holds 120,000 to 150,000 clones; approximately 82% were observed only once. 20% to 25% of the sample belongs to the ten largest clones.

The sequence came from a woman aged 45-60 years with renal cell carcinoma. The rearranged chain carries TRBV4-1 and TRBJ2-7; the D gene assignment is ambiguous. The sample here was blood, taken from a patient whose treatment included radiotherapy and nephrectomy. The encoded CDR3 is CASSQVQAYEQYF. The sequenced DNA is TGCGCCAGCAGCCAAGTCCAGGCCTACGAGCAGTACTTC.